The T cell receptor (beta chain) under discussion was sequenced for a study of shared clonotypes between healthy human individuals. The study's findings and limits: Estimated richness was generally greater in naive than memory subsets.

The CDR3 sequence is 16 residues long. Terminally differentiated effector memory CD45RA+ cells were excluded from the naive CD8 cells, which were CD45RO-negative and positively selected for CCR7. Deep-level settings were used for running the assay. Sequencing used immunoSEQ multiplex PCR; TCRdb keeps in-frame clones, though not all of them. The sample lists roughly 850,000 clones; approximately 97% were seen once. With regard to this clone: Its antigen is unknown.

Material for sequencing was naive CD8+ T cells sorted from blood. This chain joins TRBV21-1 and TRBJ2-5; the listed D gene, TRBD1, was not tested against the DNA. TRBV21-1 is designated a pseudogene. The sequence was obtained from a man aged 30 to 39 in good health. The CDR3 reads CASSPQGAVEIETQYF. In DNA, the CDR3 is TGTGCCAGCAGCCCTCAAGGGGCGGTGGAAATTGAGACCCAGTACTTC.